The rows below give T cell receptor beta chains drawn from one sample of a study of blood T cell repertoires in COVID-19. The protocol was immunoSEQ multiplex PCR, while the TCRdb copy is restricted to in-frame clones and leaves out a portion. This table has 190,000 or so clones, around 85% appearing once. The sequenced sample was peripheral blood. The receptors come from a woman older than 75 with acute or convalescent COVID-19. CDR3s include the opening cysteine and the closing phenylalanine or tryptophan. Each record gives: CDR3 DNA, CDR3 protein, J gene, clone size, V gene, D gene. The D gene is left open where the match is weak. Clone size is given for some rows only: seen once, a few or many times, or a class if the clone is expanded.

CDR3nt: TGTGCCAGCAGTGTGGAGGCGGCCGGAGTTGAGCAGTTCTTC
CDR3aa: CASSVEAAGVEQFF
j_gene: TRBJ2-1
abundance: -
v_gene: TRBV6-4
d_gene: -

CDR3nt: TGTGCCACCAGCGCCCGGACAGGGACTCAGCCCCAGCATTTT
CDR3aa: CATSARTGTQPQHF
j_gene: TRBJ1-5
abundance: -
v_gene: TRBV15
d_gene: TRBD1

CDR3nt: TGTGCCAGCAGCCAAGAGGGGGCAGGGGTGAACACTGAAGCTTTCTTT
CDR3aa: CASSQEGAGVNTEAFF
j_gene: TRBJ1-1
abundance: -
v_gene: TRBV3-1/TRBV3-2
d_gene: -

CDR3nt: TGTGCCAGCAGCTTGTCTAGCGGGCAAGAGACCCAGTACTTC
CDR3aa: CASSLSSGQETQYF
j_gene: TRBJ2-5
abundance: -
v_gene: TRBV5-4
d_gene: TRBD2

CDR3nt: TGTGCCAGCAGTTGGGACAGGGGATGGGAGCAGTACTTC
CDR3aa: CASSWDRGWEQYF
j_gene: TRBJ2-7
abundance: -
v_gene: TRBV27
d_gene: TRBD1

CDR3nt: TGCGCCAGCAGCTTGGCGGCAGGGAACACCGGGGAGCTGTTTTTT
CDR3aa: CASSLAAGNTGELFF
j_gene: TRBJ2-2
abundance: -
v_gene: TRBV5-1
d_gene: -

CDR3nt: TGTGCCAGCAGACGGACAGGCGGTTGGGAGACCCAGTACTTC
CDR3aa: CASRRTGGWETQYF
j_gene: TRBJ2-5
abundance: -
v_gene: TRBV27
d_gene: TRBD1

CDR3nt: TGTGCCAGCTACTATCCAGGGTATGGCTACACCTTC
CDR3aa: CASYYPGYGYTF
j_gene: TRBJ1-2
abundance: -
v_gene: TRBV6-5
d_gene: -

CDR3nt: TGTGCCAGCAGTATGATTAGGGGCAATGAGCAGTTCTTC
CDR3aa: CASSMIRGNEQFF
j_gene: TRBJ2-1
abundance: -
v_gene: TRBV27
d_gene: -

CDR3nt: TGCGCCAGCAGCTTATTTCTACTAGCGGGAGGTCGGAACAATGAGCAGTTCTTC
CDR3aa: CASSLFLLAGGRNNEQFF
j_gene: TRBJ2-1
abundance: once
v_gene: TRBV5-1
d_gene: TRBD2

CDR3nt: TGTGCCAGCAGCTTAGGACAGGGTTCTAATGAAAAACTGTTTTTT
CDR3aa: CASSLGQGSNEKLFF
j_gene: TRBJ1-4
abundance: -
v_gene: TRBV7-2
d_gene: TRBD1

CDR3nt: TGTGCCAGCAGCGTAGGCGGCGGAGGGCAAGAGACCCAGTACTTC
CDR3aa: CASSVGGGGQETQYF
j_gene: TRBJ2-5
abundance: -
v_gene: TRBV9
d_gene: -

CDR3nt: TGTGCCAGCAGCATTCAGTGGTACACTGAAGCTTTCTTT
CDR3aa: CASSIQWYTEAFF
j_gene: TRBJ1-1
abundance: once
v_gene: TRBV7-9
d_gene: -

CDR3nt: TGTGCCAGCTCACCCGCGGCCGGGAAAGATACGCAGTATTTT
CDR3aa: CASSPAAGKDTQYF
j_gene: TRBJ2-3
abundance: once
v_gene: TRBV18
d_gene: -

CDR3nt: TGTGCCAGCAGCCTTCGGACAGGGAGGAATTCACCCCTCCACTTT
CDR3aa: CASSLRTGRNSPLHF
j_gene: TRBJ1-6
abundance: -
v_gene: TRBV11-2
d_gene: TRBD1

CDR3nt: TGTGCCACCAGCAGAGCGGCTAGCGGGGGGTTCAACATTCAGTACTTC
CDR3aa: CATSRAASGGFNIQYF
j_gene: TRBJ2-4
abundance: -
v_gene: TRBV15
d_gene: TRBD2

CDR3nt: TGTGCCAGCAGACGCGGGGGGACCGGCACAGATACGCAGTATTTT
CDR3aa: CASRRGGTGTDTQYF
j_gene: TRBJ2-3
abundance: -
v_gene: TRBV6-5
d_gene: TRBD2

CDR3nt: TGTGCCAGCAGTTACTCCCGGGACAAACGGTTCTTC
CDR3aa: CASSYSRDKRFF
j_gene: TRBJ2-1
abundance: -
v_gene: TRBV6-2/TRBV6-3
d_gene: -

CDR3nt: TGCGCCAGCAGCTTGGGCCGAGAGCCTCTGAACACTGAAGCTTTCTTT
CDR3aa: CASSLGREPLNTEAFF
j_gene: TRBJ1-1
abundance: -
v_gene: TRBV5-1
d_gene: -

CDR3nt: TGCGCCAGCAGCCAAGAGGGGAGCCTAGCGGGGGGTTCCCCGTTCTTC
CDR3aa: CASSQEGSLAGGSPFF
j_gene: TRBJ2-1
abundance: -
v_gene: TRBV4-3
d_gene: TRBD2

CDR3nt: TGTGCCAGCACCCCAACGGAGGGAACTGAAGCTTTCTTT
CDR3aa: CASTPTEGTEAFF
j_gene: TRBJ1-1
abundance: -
v_gene: TRBV6-5
d_gene: -

CDR3nt: TGTGCCAGCAGCCCCGGGACAGTGAACACTGAAGCTTTCTTT
CDR3aa: CASSPGTVNTEAFF
j_gene: TRBJ1-1
abundance: -
v_gene: TRBV9
d_gene: TRBD1

CDR3nt: TGTGCCAGCAGCTTTGGTTCGGGACAGGTTGCCGGAAACACCATATATTTT
CDR3aa: CASSFGSGQVAGNTIYF
j_gene: TRBJ1-3
abundance: many
v_gene: TRBV5-5
d_gene: TRBD1

CDR3nt: TGTGCCAGCAGTTTATCCCACTCCGGGACAGGCGCCTACGAGCAGTACTTC
CDR3aa: CASSLSHSGTGAYEQYF
j_gene: TRBJ2-7
abundance: -
v_gene: TRBV27
d_gene: TRBD1

CDR3nt: TGCGCCAGCAGCTTTGGACAGATGAACACTGAAGCTTTCTTT
CDR3aa: CASSFGQMNTEAFF
j_gene: TRBJ1-1
abundance: -
v_gene: TRBV5-1
d_gene: -

CDR3nt: TGTGCCATCAGATGGACAGGGGAAGAGACCCAGTACTTC
CDR3aa: CAIRWTGEETQYF
j_gene: TRBJ2-5
abundance: -
v_gene: TRBV10-3
d_gene: TRBD1

CDR3nt: TGTGCCAGCCATCGACAGGGGGCGGTTGAAGCTTTCTTT
CDR3aa: CASHRQGAVEAFF
j_gene: TRBJ1-1
abundance: -
v_gene: TRBV27
d_gene: TRBD1

CDR3nt: TGTGCCAGCAGCGATCGCGCGGGGGGGGAAAAACTGTTTTTT
CDR3aa: CASSDRAGGEKLFF
j_gene: TRBJ1-4
abundance: -
v_gene: TRBV9
d_gene: -

CDR3nt: TGTGCCTGGAGTCTCGGACTAGCGGGAGGTTGGGGAGATACGCAGTATTTT
CDR3aa: CAWSLGLAGGWGDTQYF
j_gene: TRBJ2-3
abundance: -
v_gene: TRBV30
d_gene: TRBD2

CDR3nt: TGCGCCAGCAGCCAAGATTCCCCCTTAAACTATGGCTACACCTTC
CDR3aa: CASSQDSPLNYGYTF
j_gene: TRBJ1-2
abundance: once
v_gene: TRBV4-3
d_gene: -

CDR3nt: TGTGCCAGCAGCCAAGGAGGGACAGGGACAGATACGCAGTATTTT
CDR3aa: CASSQGGTGTDTQYF
j_gene: TRBJ2-3
abundance: -
v_gene: TRBV3-1/TRBV3-2
d_gene: TRBD1

CDR3nt: TGTGCCAGCAGCTTAGAAGCCAGGGGCACTGAAGCTTTCTTT
CDR3aa: CASSLEARGTEAFF
j_gene: TRBJ1-1
abundance: once
v_gene: TRBV7-2
d_gene: -

CDR3nt: TGTGCCAGCAGCGCGGGACGGTCCTATGGCTACACCTTC
CDR3aa: CASSAGRSYGYTF
j_gene: TRBJ1-2
abundance: -
v_gene: TRBV7-9
d_gene: -

CDR3nt: TGTGCCATCAGTGAGTCACCCACCAGACAGGAGACGAATCAGCCCCAGCATTTT
CDR3aa: CAISESPTRQETNQPQHF
j_gene: TRBJ1-5
abundance: once
v_gene: TRBV10-3
d_gene: -

CDR3nt: TGTGCCAGCAGCTTTCCGACAGGGGGCGGCGACACTGAAGCTTTCTTT
CDR3aa: CASSFPTGGGDTEAFF
j_gene: TRBJ1-1
abundance: -
v_gene: TRBV7-9
d_gene: TRBD1

CDR3nt: TGTGCCAGCAGCCCACAGGGGGCGGGCGAGCAGTACTTC
CDR3aa: CASSPQGAGEQYF
j_gene: TRBJ2-7
abundance: -
v_gene: TRBV9
d_gene: TRBD1

CDR3nt: TGCGCCAGCAGCAGGCTAGCGGGAGCCGTTGAGCAGTTCTTC
CDR3aa: CASSRLAGAVEQFF
j_gene: TRBJ2-1
abundance: once
v_gene: TRBV4-1
d_gene: TRBD2

CDR3nt: TGTGCCACCTGCGAGACAGGGGGCACTGAAGCTTTCTTT
CDR3aa: CATCETGGTEAFF
j_gene: TRBJ1-1
abundance: -
v_gene: TRBV7-2
d_gene: TRBD1

CDR3nt: TGTGCCAGCAGCCACCGGGGGGGCAATCAGCCCCAGCATTTT
CDR3aa: CASSHRGGNQPQHF
j_gene: TRBJ1-5
abundance: -
v_gene: TRBV3-1/TRBV3-2
d_gene: -

CDR3nt: TGTGCCAGCAGCTTGGCAGGGACAGGGAAAAACATTCAGTACTTC
CDR3aa: CASSLAGTGKNIQYF
j_gene: TRBJ2-4
abundance: once
v_gene: TRBV5-6
d_gene: TRBD1

CDR3nt: TGTGCCAGCAGCTTGGGGCAGGCGCAGTATTTT
CDR3aa: CASSLGQAQYF
j_gene: TRBJ2-3
abundance: -
v_gene: TRBV5-4
d_gene: -

CDR3nt: TGTGCCAGCAGTTTATGGGGGGCGCTTATCTATGGCTACACCTTC
CDR3aa: CASSLWGALIYGYTF
j_gene: TRBJ1-2
abundance: once
v_gene: TRBV28
d_gene: -

CDR3nt: TGTGCCAGCAGCCCCGGGACAGGGACCAGAGTCTACACCTTC
CDR3aa: CASSPGTGTRVYTF
j_gene: TRBJ1-2
abundance: -
v_gene: TRBV7-3
d_gene: TRBD1

CDR3nt: TGTGCCAGCAGCCCGCGGGACAGGGGAGGTGGCTACACCTTC
CDR3aa: CASSPRDRGGGYTF
j_gene: TRBJ1-2
abundance: -
v_gene: TRBV7-8
d_gene: TRBD1

CDR3nt: TGTGCCAGCAGCTCGGGACAGGGGTTTGAGACCCAGTACTTC
CDR3aa: CASSSGQGFETQYF
j_gene: TRBJ2-5
abundance: -
v_gene: TRBV7-3
d_gene: TRBD1

CDR3nt: TGTGCCAGTGCCGGGGGGGTATCTGGAAACACCATATATTTT
CDR3aa: CASAGGVSGNTIYF
j_gene: TRBJ1-3
abundance: -
v_gene: TRBV19
d_gene: -

CDR3nt: TGTGCCAGCAGCTTAGCATGGACTAGCGAGTACGAGCAGTACTTC
CDR3aa: CASSLAWTSEYEQYF
j_gene: TRBJ2-7
abundance: few
v_gene: TRBV7-2
d_gene: TRBD2

CDR3nt: TGTGCCAGTATGGACACAGTAAGAACGGATCAAGAGACCCAGTACTTC
CDR3aa: CASMDTVRTDQETQYF
j_gene: TRBJ2-5
abundance: -
v_gene: TRBV19
d_gene: -

CDR3nt: TGTGCCTCGACTAGCGGGAGACCCCGCTCCTACAATGAGCAGTTCTTC
CDR3aa: CASTSGRPRSYNEQFF
j_gene: TRBJ2-1
abundance: -
v_gene: TRBV30
d_gene: TRBD2

CDR3nt: TGTGCCAGCAGCCAAGGGTCCGGGTTGAACACTGAAGCTTTCTTT
CDR3aa: CASSQGSGLNTEAFF
j_gene: TRBJ1-1
abundance: -
v_gene: TRBV3-1/TRBV3-2
d_gene: -

CDR3nt: TGTGCCAGCAGCCAGGGACAGGTGGGGGAAAAACTGTTTTTT
CDR3aa: CASSQGQVGEKLFF
j_gene: TRBJ1-4
abundance: -
v_gene: TRBV9
d_gene: TRBD1

CDR3nt: TGTGCCTGGCGGCCCGGGACAGGGGGCCGTGGCTACACCTTC
CDR3aa: CAWRPGTGGRGYTF
j_gene: TRBJ1-2
abundance: -
v_gene: TRBV30
d_gene: TRBD1

CDR3nt: TGTGCCAGCAGCCAACAGGGACAGGGTGGAGGAAACACCATATATTTT
CDR3aa: CASSQQGQGGGNTIYF
j_gene: TRBJ1-3
abundance: -
v_gene: TRBV3-1/TRBV3-2
d_gene: TRBD1

CDR3nt: TGTGCCAGCAGCGCCGTGACAGCTGGAAACACCATATATTTT
CDR3aa: CASSAVTAGNTIYF
j_gene: TRBJ1-3
abundance: -
v_gene: TRBV9
d_gene: -

CDR3nt: TGTGCCAGTAGAAGGCGGGAAAGGTATGAGCAGTTCTTC
CDR3aa: CASRRRERYEQFF
j_gene: TRBJ2-1
abundance: -
v_gene: TRBV19
d_gene: -

CDR3nt: TGTGCCAGCAAGAGGAGCTCCTATAATTCACCCCTCCACTTT
CDR3aa: CASKRSSYNSPLHF
j_gene: TRBJ1-6
abundance: -
v_gene: TRBV6-5
d_gene: -

CDR3nt: TGTGCCAGCAGCCTATACCGGACAGGGATGAACACTGAAGCTTTCTTT
CDR3aa: CASSLYRTGMNTEAFF
j_gene: TRBJ1-1
abundance: -
v_gene: TRBV7-2
d_gene: TRBD1

CDR3nt: TGTGCCAGCCGGGACAGGTACACTGAAGCTTTCTTT
CDR3aa: CASRDRYTEAFF
j_gene: TRBJ1-1
abundance: few
v_gene: TRBV27
d_gene: TRBD1

CDR3nt: TGTGCCAGCATCCCCTCCAGGGCTTCCTACGAGCAGTACTTC
CDR3aa: CASIPSRASYEQYF
j_gene: TRBJ2-7
abundance: -
v_gene: TRBV6-5
d_gene: -

CDR3nt: TGTGCTAGTGGTTTGGTGGCCGGGCAGGGAGGCACTGAAGCTTTCTTT
CDR3aa: CASGLVAGQGGTEAFF
j_gene: TRBJ1-1
abundance: -
v_gene: TRBV12-5
d_gene: -